This T cell receptor (beta chain) was sequenced during a study of blood T cell repertoires in COVID-19. In the study overall: The United States, Italy and Spain supplied acute and convalescent COVID-19 samples. In each case, the material was cDNA or gDNA derived from T cells, B-cell-depleted T cells, or PBMCs.

Authors' data handling: Cell counts per sample came from amplifying reference gene primers. TCRdb keeps only in-frame clones here, not all; method: immunoSEQ multiplex PCR. Clone size and the V and J calls come from that table; the DNA yielded D and trimming. The sample carries roughly 150,000 clones, roughly 87% recorded once. This CDR3 has 16 amino acids. CDR1 is SEHNR, CDR2 FQNEAQ, per germline (reference sequence). Trimming pared 5 bases from V and 4 bases from J, leaving 21 bases between. Input material: peripheral blood. The TCR was taken from a human donor in a cohort sampled during active COVID-19. The chain couples TRBV7-9 to TRBJ2-7, with D perhaps matching TRBD1 (6 bases). The chain's CDR3 is CASSPRGNRVIYEQYF. CDR3 DNA sequence: TGTGCCAGCAGCCCCCGGGGAAACAGGGTTATTTACGAGCAGTACTTC.